The TCR beta chain described here comes from a study of OX40 agonist ivuxolimab in advanced cancers. General study findings and limits: Clonal expansion from baseline to week 6 occurred in both CD4+ and CD8+ T cells.

Comment on this clone: Antigen unknown.

Profiled with immunoSEQ multiplex PCR; TCRdb holds only in-frame clones, not every one. The sample gives 30,000 to 40,000 clones, roughly 79% of which show up once; around 19% is in the top ten. Trimming shortened V by 5 bases and J by 2 bases, and 9 bases separated the two germline ends. Germline V gene data show CDR1 as MNHNS and CDR2 as SASEGT. The CDR3 loop spans 13 amino acids. This TCR derives from an adult with an advanced solid tumor such as melanoma, head and neck, liver or kidney cancer. The V and J genes are TRBV6-1 and TRBJ2-5; a possible D gene is TRBD2 (5 bases). The source was CD4+ or CD8+ T cells sorted from blood, collected in a trial of the OX40 agonist ivuxolimab. The CDR3 sequence: CASSPPGQETQYF. CDR3 nucleotide sequence: TGTGCCAGCAGTCCTCCGGGGCAAGAGACCCAGTACTTC.